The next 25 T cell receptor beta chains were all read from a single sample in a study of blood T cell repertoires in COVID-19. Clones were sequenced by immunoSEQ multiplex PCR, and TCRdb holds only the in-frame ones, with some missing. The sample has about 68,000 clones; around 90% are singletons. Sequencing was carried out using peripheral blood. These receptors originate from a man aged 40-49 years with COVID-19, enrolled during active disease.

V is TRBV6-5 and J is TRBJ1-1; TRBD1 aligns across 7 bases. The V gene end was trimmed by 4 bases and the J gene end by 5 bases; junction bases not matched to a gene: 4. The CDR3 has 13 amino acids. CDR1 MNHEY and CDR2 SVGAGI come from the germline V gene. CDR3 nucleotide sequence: TGTGCCAGCAGTTCGGGACAGTTAACTGAAGCTTTCTTT. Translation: CASSSGQLTEAFF.

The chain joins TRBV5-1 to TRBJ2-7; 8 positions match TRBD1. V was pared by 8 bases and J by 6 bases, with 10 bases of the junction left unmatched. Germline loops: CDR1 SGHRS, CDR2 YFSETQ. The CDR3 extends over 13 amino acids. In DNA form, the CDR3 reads TGCGCCAGTGCTACAGGGGGAGTTTCCGAGCAGTACTTC. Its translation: CASATGGVSEQYF.

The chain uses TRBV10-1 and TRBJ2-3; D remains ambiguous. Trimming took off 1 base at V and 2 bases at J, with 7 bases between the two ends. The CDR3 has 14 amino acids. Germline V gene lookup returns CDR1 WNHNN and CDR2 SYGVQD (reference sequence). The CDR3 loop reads CASSEFYPTDTQYF. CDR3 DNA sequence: TGCGCCAGCAGTGAGTTCTACCCCACAGATACGCAGTATTTT.

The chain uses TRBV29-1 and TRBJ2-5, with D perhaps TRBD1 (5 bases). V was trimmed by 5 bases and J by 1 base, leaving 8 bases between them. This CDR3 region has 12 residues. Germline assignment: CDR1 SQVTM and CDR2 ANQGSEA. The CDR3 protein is CSVTGPQETQYF. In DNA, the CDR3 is TGCAGCGTTACAGGACCCCAAGAGACCCAGTACTTC.

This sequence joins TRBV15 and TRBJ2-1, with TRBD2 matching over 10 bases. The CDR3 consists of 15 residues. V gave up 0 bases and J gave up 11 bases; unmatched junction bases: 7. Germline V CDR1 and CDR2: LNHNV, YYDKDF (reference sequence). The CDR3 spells CATSRDKRGGWKQFF. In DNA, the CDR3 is TGTGCCACCAGCAGAGATAAGCGGGGGGGATGGAAGCAGTTCTTC. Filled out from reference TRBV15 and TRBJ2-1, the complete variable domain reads DAMVIQNPRYQVTQFGKPVTLSCSQTLNHNVMYWYQQKSSQAPKLLFHYYDKDFNNEADTPDNFQSRRPNTSFCFLDIRSPGLGDTAMYLCATSRDKRGGWKQFFGPGTRLTVL.

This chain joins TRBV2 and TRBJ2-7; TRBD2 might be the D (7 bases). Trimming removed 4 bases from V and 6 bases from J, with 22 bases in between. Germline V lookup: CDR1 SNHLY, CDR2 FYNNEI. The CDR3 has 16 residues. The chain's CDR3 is CASSGEGGPSGSEQYF. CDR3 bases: TGTGCCAGCAGTGGGGAGGGGGGCCCCTCGGGTAGCGAGCAGTACTTC.

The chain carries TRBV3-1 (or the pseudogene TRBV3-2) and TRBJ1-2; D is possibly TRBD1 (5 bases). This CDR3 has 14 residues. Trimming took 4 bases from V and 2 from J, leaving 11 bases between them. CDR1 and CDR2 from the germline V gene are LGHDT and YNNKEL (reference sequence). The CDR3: CASSRGGVNYGYTF. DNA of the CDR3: TGTGCCAGCAGCCGCGGAGGGGTGAACTATGGCTACACCTTC.

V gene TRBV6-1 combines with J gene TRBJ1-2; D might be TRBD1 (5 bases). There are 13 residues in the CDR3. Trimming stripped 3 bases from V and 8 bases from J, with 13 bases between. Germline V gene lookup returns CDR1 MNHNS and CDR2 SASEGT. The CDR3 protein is CASSDGQGSGYTF. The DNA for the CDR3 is TGTGCCAGCAGTGATGGGCAGGGTTCCGGCTACACCTTC.

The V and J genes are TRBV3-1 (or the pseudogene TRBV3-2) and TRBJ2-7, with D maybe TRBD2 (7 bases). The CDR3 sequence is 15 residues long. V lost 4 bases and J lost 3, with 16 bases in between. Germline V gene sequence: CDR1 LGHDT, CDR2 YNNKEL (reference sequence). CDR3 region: CASSRSTRGGYEQYF. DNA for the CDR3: TGTGCCAGCAGCCGCTCGACTAGGGGGGGCTACGAGCAGTACTTC.

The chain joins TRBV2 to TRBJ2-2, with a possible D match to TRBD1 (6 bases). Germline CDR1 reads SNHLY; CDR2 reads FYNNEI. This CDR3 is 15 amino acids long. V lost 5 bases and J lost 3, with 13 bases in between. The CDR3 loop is CASSPQGSHTGELFF. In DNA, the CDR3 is TGTGCCAGCAGTCCCCAGGGGAGCCACACCGGGGAGCTGTTTTTT.

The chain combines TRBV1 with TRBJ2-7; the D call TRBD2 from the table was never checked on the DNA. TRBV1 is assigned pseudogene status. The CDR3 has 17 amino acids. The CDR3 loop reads CTSSHSRASGGSYEQYF. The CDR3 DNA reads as TGCACCAGCAGCCACAGCCGGGCTAGCGGGGGGAGCTACGAGCAGTACTTC.

The CDR3 region has the DNA TGCGCCAGCAGCTTTGCAGGGAAGGATGAAAAACTGTTTTTT. Amino acids: CASSFAGKDEKLFF. The chain joins TRBV5-1 to TRBJ1-4, with a weak D call TRBD1 (5 bases). The length of the CDR3 is 14 residues. Germline V lookup: CDR1 SGHRS, CDR2 YFSETQ. Trimming pared 2 bases from V and 6 bases from J, leaving 11 bases between.

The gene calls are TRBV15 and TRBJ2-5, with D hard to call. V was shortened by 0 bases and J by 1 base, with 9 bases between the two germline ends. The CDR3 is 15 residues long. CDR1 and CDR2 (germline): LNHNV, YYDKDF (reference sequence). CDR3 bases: TGTGCCACCAGCAGAGATCTTGGCACCCAAGAGACCCAGTACTTC. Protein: CATSRDLGTQETQYF.

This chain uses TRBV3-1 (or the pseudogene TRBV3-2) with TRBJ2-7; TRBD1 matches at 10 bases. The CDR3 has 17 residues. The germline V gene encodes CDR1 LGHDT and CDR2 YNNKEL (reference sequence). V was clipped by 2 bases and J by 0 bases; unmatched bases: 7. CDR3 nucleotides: TGTGCCAGCAGCCAACAAGGACAGGGGGTACCCTCCTACGAGCAGTACTTC. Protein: CASSQQGQGVPSYEQYF.

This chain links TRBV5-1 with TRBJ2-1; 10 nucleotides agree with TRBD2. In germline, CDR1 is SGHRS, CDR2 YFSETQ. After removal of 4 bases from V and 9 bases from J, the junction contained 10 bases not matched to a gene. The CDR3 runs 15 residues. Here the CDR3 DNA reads TGCGCCAGCAGCCCGGACCAGCGGGGGGGTACTGAGCAGTTCTTC. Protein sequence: CASSPDQRGGTEQFF. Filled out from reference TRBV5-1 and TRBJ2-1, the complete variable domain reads KAGVTQTPRYLIKTRGQQVTLSCSPISGHRSVSWYQQTPGQGLQFLFEYFSETQRNKGNFPGRFSGRQFSNSRSEMNVSTLELGDSALYLCASSPDQRGGTEQFFGPGTRLTVL.

The CDR3 DNA reads as TGCGCCAGCAGCCAACCCGAGAGCTCCTACAATGAGCAGTTCTTC. Protein: CASSQPESSYNEQFF. This chain uses TRBV4-1 with TRBJ2-1; no reliable D call. This CDR3 contains 15 residues. Germline CDR1 MGHRA, CDR2 YSYEKL. V gave up 2 bases and J gave up 0 bases, with 8 bases separating them.

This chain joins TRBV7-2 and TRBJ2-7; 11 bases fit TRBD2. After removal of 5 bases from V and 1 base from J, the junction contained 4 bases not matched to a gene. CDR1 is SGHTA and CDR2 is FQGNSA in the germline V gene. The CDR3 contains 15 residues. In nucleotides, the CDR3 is TGTGCCAGCAGCCTTACTAGCGGGGGTTCCTACGAGCAGTACTTC. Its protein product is CASSLTSGGSYEQYF.

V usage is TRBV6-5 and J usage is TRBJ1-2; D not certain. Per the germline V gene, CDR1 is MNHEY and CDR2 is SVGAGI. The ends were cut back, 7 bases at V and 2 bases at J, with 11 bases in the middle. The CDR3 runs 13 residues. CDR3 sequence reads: CASIVAGNYGYTF. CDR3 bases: TGTGCCAGCATCGTAGCGGGGAACTATGGCTACACCTTC.

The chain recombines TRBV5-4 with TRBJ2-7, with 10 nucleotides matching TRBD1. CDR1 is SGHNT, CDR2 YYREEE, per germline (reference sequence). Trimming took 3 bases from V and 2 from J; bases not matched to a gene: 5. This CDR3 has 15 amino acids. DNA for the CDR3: TGTGCCAGCAGCTCCTGGGACAGGGGACCCTACGAGCAGTACTTC. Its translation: CASSSWDRGPYEQYF.

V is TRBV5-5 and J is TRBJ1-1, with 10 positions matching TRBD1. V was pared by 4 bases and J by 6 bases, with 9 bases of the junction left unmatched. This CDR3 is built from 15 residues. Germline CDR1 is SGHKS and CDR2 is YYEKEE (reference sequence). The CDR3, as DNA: TGTGCCAGCAGCCGAACGGGACAGGGGAGGTCTGAAGCTTTCTTT. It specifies CASSRTGQGRSEAFF.

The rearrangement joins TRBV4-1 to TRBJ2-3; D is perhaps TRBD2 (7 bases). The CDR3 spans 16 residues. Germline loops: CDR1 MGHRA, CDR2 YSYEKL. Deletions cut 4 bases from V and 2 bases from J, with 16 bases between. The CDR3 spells CASSPARGGDTDTQYF. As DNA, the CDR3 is TGCGCCAGCAGCCCCGCGAGAGGGGGGGACACAGATACGCAGTATTTT.

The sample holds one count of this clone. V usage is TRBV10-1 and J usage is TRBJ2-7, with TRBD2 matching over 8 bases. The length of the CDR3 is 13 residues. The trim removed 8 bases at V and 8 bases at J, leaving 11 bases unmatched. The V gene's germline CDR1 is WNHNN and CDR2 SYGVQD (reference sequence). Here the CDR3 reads CASQSRGGGKQYF. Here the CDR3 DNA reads TGCGCCAGCCAGTCCCGGGGGGGCGGGAAGCAGTACTTC.

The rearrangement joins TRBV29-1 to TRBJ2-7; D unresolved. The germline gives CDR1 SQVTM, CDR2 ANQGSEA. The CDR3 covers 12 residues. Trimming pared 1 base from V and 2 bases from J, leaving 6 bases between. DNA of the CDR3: TGCAGCGTTGAAGGCAGTACCTACGAGCAGTACTTC. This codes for CSVEGSTYEQYF.

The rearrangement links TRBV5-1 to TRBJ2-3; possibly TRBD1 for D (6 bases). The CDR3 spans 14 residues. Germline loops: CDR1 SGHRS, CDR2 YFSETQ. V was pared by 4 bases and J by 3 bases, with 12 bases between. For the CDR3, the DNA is TGCGCCAGCAGCATAAGACAGGTAACAGATACGCAGTATTTT. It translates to CASSIRQVTDTQYF.

CDR3 residues: CASSETGTGNEQYF. The CDR3 DNA follows: TGCGCCAGCAGTGAGACCGGGACAGGGAACGAGCAGTACTTC. The chain has TRBV10-2 and TRBJ2-7, with 9 bases matching TRBD1. The CDR3 has 14 residues. Germline CDR1 reads WSHSY; CDR2 reads SAAADI. V lost 2 bases, J lost 5 bases, and 4 bases stayed unmatched.